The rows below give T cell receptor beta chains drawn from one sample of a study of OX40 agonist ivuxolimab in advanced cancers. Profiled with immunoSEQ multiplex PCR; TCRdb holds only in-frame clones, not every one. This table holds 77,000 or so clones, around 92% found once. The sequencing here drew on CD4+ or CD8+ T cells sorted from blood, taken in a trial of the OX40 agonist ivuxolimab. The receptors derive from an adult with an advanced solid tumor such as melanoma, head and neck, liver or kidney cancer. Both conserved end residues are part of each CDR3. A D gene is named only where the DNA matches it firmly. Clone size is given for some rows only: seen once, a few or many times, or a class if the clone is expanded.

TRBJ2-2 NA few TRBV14 TGTGCCAGCAGACCTCTAATAAACACCGGGGAGCTGTTTTTT CASRPLINTGELFF
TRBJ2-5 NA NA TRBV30 TGTGCCTGGAGAGGGGCGCTAAAAGAGACCCAGTACTTC CAWRGALKETQYF
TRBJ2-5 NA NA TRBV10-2 TGCGCCAGCAGTGAGTCTGTAAGAACTAGAAAGACCCAGTACTTC CASSESVRTRKTQYF
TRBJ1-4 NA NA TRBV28 TGTGCCAGCAGTTCCCCGACAGGAGGAAATGAAAAACTGTTTTTT CASSSPTGGNEKLFF
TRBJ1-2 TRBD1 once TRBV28 TGTGCCAGCAGACCGTGGACAGGGGGAATTGGAGGCTACACCTTC CASRPWTGGIGGYTF
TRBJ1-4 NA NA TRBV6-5 TGTGCCAGCAGTTACAGTGTCGGGACGATTAATGAAAAACTGTTTTTT CASSYSVGTINEKLFF
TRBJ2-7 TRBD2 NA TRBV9 TGTGCCAGCAGCGTGTCTGCGGGAGGGTACGAGCAGTACTTC CASSVSAGGYEQYF
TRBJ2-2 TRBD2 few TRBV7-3 TGTGCCAGCAGCTACCGTCGCCTAGCGGGAGGGCGGGACACCGGGGAGCTGTTTTTT CASSYRRLAGGRDTGELFF
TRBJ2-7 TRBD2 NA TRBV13 TGTGCCAGCAGCCGACTAGCGGGACCGGGGGAGCAGTACTTC CASSRLAGPGEQYF
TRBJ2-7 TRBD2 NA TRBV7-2 TGTGCCAGCAGCTCAAATCCGCCGGGACTAGCGGCCTACGAGCAGTACTTC CASSSNPPGLAAYEQYF
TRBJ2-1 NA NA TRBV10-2 TGCGCCAGCAGGAGTAGCGGTTTGGGAAATGAGCAGTTCTTC CASRSSGLGNEQFF
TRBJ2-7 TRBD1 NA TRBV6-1 TGTGCCAGCGGGATAGACAGGGACAACGAGCAGTACTTC CASGIDRDNEQYF
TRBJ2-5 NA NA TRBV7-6 TGTGCCAGCATCCAGGGGGGAGGTGGGGAGACCCAGTACTTC CASIQGGGGETQYF
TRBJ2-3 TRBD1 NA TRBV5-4 TGTGCCAGCAGCTGGGGGACAGGGGAAGGCACAGATACGCAGTATTTT CASSWGTGEGTDTQYF
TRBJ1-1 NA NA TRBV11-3 TGTGCCAGCAGCCCGGACAGCCCTCAGGTGGTTGAAGCTTTCTTT CASSPDSPQVVEAFF
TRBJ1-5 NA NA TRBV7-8 TGTGCCAGCAGCTTACGAAGTGCGTCGGGGATTATTAGCAATCAGCCCCAGCATTTT CASSLRSASGIISNQPQHF
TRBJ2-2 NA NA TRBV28 TGTGCCAGCAGAGGGGGAGGTGGGACCGGGGAGCTGTTTTTT CASRGGGGTGELFF
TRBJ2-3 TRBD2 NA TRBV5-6 TGTGCCAGCAGCCTTGGAGCGGGAGGAGATACGCAGTATTTT CASSLGAGGDTQYF
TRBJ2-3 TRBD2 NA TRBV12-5 TGTGCTAGTGGTTTGGTACGCGAGACTAGCGCCCTCACAGATACGCAGTATTTT CASGLVRETSALTDTQYF
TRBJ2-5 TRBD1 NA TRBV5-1 TGCGCCAGCATCGGGACAGGGGAGACCCAGTACTTC CASIGTGETQYF
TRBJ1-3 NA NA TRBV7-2 TGTGCCAGCAGCTCCGTCGGGGGCGGAAACACCATATATTTT CASSSVGGGNTIYF
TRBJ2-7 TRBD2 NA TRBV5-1 TGCGCCAGCAGCTTGGATCCTAGCGGGAGGGGCTTAGGAAACTTC CASSLDPSGRGLGNF
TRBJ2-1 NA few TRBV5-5 TGTGCCAGCAGCTTTTCGGAGGGTAGCGGCAACGCCCGGTCCTACAATGAGCAGTTCTTC CASSFSEGSGNARSYNEQFF
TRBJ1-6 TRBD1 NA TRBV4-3 TGCGCCAGCAACACAGGGGATTCACCCCTCCACTTT CASNTGDSPLHF
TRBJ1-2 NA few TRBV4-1 TGCGCCAGCAGCCAAAAGACAGCGACCTATGGCTACACCTTC CASSQKTATYGYTF
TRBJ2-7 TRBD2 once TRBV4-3 TGCGCCAGCAGCCAGGACTTGGGAAGCGGGAGTCGTGCGAGGCAGTACTTC CASSQDLGSGSRARQYF
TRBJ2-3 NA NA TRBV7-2 TGTGCCAGCAGCTTAGCTTATTTAGCAGATACGCAGTATTTT CASSLAYLADTQYF
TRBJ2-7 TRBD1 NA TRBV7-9 TGTGCCAGCAGCCGTAGAACTTCGGGACAGGGGTCCTACGAGCAGTACTTC CASSRRTSGQGSYEQYF
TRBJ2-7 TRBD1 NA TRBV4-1 TGCGCCAGCAGCCGAGGGGGCGGCCCCGGCTCCTACGAGCAGTACTTC CASSRGGGPGSYEQYF
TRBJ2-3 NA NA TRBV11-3 TGTGCCAGCAGCCCCGACAGTATCACAGATACGCAGTATTTT CASSPDSITDTQYF
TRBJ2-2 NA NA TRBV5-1 TGCGCCAGCAGGCCAGCGGGGAACACCGGGGAGCTGTTTTTT CASRPAGNTGELFF
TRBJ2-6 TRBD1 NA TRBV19 TGTGCCAGTAGTACCACGACGACAGGGCCCATCTCTGGGGCCAACGTCCTGACTTTC CASSTTTTGPISGANVLTF
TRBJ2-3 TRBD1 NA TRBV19 TGTGCCAGCAACACAGGGGGCGGGGTAGATACGCAGTATTTT CASNTGGGVDTQYF
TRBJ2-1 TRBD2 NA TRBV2 TGTGCCAGCAGTGATAGTTGGGTAGCGGGAGGGAGGGAGCAGTTCTTC CASSDSWVAGGREQFF
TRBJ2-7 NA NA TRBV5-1 TGCGCCAGCAGCTTGCCCCAGGCTGGATCCTACGAGCAGTACTTC CASSLPQAGSYEQYF
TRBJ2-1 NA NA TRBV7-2 TGTGCCAGCAGCTCGGCTGGAGCGGGTAAGCAGTTCTTC CASSSAGAGKQFF
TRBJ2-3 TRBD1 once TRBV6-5 TGTGCCAGCAGTTACTCGACAGGGATAGGCACAGATACGCAGTATTTT CASSYSTGIGTDTQYF
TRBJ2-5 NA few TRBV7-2 TGTGCCAGCAGCTTGATGGCAGCGTACCAAGAGACCCAGTACTTC CASSLMAAYQETQYF
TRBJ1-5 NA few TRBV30 TGTGCCTGGAGCCTAGGGTTGAATCAGCCCCAGCATTTT CAWSLGLNQPQHF
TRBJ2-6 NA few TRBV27 TGTGCCAGCAGTTTATTGGGGTCTGGGGCCAACGTCCTGACTTTC CASSLLGSGANVLTF
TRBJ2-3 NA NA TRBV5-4 TGTGCCAGCAGCTTGGCTGGGTCCACAGATACGCAGTATTTT CASSLAGSTDTQYF
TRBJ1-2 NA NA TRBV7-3 TGTGCCAGCAGCTTAACGGCAAACTATGGCTACACCTTC CASSLTANYGYTF
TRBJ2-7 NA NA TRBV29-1 TGCAGCGTTGAAGAAACGACTGCTGTCTCGGCCCGAACTTACGAGCAGTACTTC CSVEETTAVSARTYEQYF
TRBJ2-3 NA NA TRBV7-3 TGTGCCAGCAGCCAAAACGGGGGGCGGGGCACAGATACGCAGTATTTT CASSQNGGRGTDTQYF
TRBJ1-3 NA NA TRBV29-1 TGCAGCGTTAGCTGGAGCTCTGGAAACACCATATATTTT CSVSWSSGNTIYF
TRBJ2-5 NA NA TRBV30 TGTGCCTGGAGACACGGAGAGACCCAGTACTTC CAWRHGETQYF
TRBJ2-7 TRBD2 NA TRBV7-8 TGTGCCAGCAGCTCAGCGGGGGAGCAGTACTTC CASSSAGEQYF
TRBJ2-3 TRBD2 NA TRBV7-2 TGTGCCAGCAGCGCCCAGGGACTAGCGGGAGGCCCCGGCGATACGCAGTATTTT CASSAQGLAGGPGDTQYF
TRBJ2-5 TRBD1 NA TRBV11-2 TGTGCCAGCAGCATACAGGGGCCAGAGACCCAGTACTTC CASSIQGPETQYF
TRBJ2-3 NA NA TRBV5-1 TGCGCCAGCAGCTTTCGACAGGCTTCCACAGATACGCAGTATTTT CASSFRQASTDTQYF
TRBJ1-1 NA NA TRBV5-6 TGTGCCAGCAGCTTCAGAGGGTTTCGGAACACTGAAGCTTTCTTT CASSFRGFRNTEAFF
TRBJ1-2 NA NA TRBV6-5 TGTGCCAGCAGTTACTCACCATCAGCCCTCTATGGCTACACCTTC CASSYSPSALYGYTF
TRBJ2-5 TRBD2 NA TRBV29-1 TGCAGCGTCGGGGGAGGGCAGGAGACCCAGTACTTC CSVGGGQETQYF
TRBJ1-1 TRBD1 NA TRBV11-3 TGTGCCAGCAGCTCGAATACAGGGGAGGGTAGTCGGATGGCTTTCTTT CASSSNTGEGSRMAFF
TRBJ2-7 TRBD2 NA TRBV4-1 TGCGCCAGCAGCCATTCCCGGACTAGCGGGAAGACCTACGAGCAGTACTTC CASSHSRTSGKTYEQYF
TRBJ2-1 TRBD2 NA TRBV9 TGTGCCAGCAGCTTTCGGACTAGACCGACTCCGAGATTCTCCTACAATGAGCAGTTCTTC CASSFRTRPTPRFSYNEQFF
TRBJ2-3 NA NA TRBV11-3 TGTGCCAGCAGCTTAGCGGGAAACACAGATACGCAGTATTTT CASSLAGNTDTQYF
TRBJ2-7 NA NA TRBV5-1 TGCGCCAGCAGCGGTGGGAGGACAGCGGATTACGAGCAGTACTTC CASSGGRTADYEQYF
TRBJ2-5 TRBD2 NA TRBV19 TGTGCCAGTAGTCCGGGGACTAGCGGGAGGAAGACCCAGTACTTC CASSPGTSGRKTQYF